This T cell receptor (beta chain) derives from a study of blood T cell repertoires in COVID-19. In the study overall: Acute and convalescent COVID-19 specimens originated in the United States, Italy and Spain.

This clone was found once. Trimming removed 0 bases from V and 4 bases from J, with 6 bases in between. Germline CDR1 is SGDLS and CDR2 is YYNGEE. The CDR3 runs 13 residues. Authors' methods: It was from reference gene primer amplification that nucleated cell counts were estimated. Profiling relied on immunoSEQ multiplex PCR, and the TCRdb table lists in-frame clones only, not all of them. V and J calls and clone size are given by that table; D and trimming were obtained from the DNA. The data contain under 55,000 clones, 87% of them singletons. Seattle patients were enrolled while actively infected and followed longitudinally.

Sequences were obtained from peripheral blood. The receptor comes from a woman aged 80 or older with COVID-19, enrolled during active disease. The chain recombines TRBV9 with TRBJ2-3, with D uncertain. The CDR3 sequence is CASSVGLSDTQYF. DNA of the CDR3: TGTGCCAGCAGCGTAGGACTCTCAGATACGCAGTATTTT.